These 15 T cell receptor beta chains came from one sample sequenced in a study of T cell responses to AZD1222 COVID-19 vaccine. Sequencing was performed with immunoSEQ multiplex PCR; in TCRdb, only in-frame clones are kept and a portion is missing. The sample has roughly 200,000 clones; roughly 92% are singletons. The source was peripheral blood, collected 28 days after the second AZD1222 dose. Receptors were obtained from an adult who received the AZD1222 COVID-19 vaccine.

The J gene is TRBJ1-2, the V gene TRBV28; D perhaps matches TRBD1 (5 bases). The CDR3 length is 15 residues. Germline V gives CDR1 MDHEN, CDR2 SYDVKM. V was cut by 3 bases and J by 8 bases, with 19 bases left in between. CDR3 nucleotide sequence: TGTGCCAGCAGTTTTTTCTGGGCCGGAGGGGAAGGCTACACCTTC. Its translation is CASSFFWAGGEGYTF.

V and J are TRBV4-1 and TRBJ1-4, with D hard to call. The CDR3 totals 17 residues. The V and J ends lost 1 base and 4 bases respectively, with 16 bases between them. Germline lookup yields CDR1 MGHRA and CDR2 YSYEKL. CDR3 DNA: TGCGCCAGCAGCCAAGCGAGCCGCCTCGACGGTAATGAAAAACTGTTTTTT. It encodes CASSQASRLDGNEKLFF.

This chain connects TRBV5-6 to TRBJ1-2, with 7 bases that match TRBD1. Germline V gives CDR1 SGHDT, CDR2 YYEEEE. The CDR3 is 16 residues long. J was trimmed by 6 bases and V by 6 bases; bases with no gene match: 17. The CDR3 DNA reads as TGTGCCAGCAACCGACAGGGAATCGCCCACCCTAATGGCTACACCTTC. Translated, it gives CASNRQGIAHPNGYTF.

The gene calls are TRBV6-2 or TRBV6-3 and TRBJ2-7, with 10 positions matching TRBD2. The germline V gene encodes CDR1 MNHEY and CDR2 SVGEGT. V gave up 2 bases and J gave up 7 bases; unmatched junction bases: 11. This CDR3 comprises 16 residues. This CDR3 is CASSYPLAGASGEQYF. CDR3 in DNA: TGTGCCAGCAGTTACCCCCTAGCGGGAGCGTCTGGGGAGCAGTACTTC.

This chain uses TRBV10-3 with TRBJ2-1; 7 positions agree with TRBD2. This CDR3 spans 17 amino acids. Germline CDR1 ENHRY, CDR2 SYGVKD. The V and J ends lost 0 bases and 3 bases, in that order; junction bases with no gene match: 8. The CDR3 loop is CAISESGGRARYNEQFF. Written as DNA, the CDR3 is TGTGCCATCAGTGAGTCGGGTGGGAGGGCCCGCTACAATGAGCAGTTCTTC.

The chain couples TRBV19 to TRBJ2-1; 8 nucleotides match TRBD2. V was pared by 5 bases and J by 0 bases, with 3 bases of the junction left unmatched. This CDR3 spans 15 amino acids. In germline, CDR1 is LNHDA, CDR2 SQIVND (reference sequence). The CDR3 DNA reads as TGTGCCAGTAGTCCAAGCGGGAGCTCCTACAATGAGCAGTTCTTC. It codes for CASSPSGSSYNEQFF. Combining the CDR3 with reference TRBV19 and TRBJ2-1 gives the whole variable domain DGGITQSPKYLFRKEGQNVTLSCEQNLNHDAMYWYRQDPGQGLRLIYYSQIVNDFQKGDIAEGYSVSREKKESFPLTVTSAQKNPTAFYLCASSPSGSSYNEQFFGPGTRLTVL.

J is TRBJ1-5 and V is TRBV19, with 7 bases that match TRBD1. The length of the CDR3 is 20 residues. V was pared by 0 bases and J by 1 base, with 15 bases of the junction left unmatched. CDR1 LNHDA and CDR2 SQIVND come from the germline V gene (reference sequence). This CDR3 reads CASSIEGGRGRVSSNQPQHF. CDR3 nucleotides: TGTGCCAGTAGTATAGAAGGGGGCAGGGGAAGGGTTAGCAGCAATCAGCCCCAGCATTTT.

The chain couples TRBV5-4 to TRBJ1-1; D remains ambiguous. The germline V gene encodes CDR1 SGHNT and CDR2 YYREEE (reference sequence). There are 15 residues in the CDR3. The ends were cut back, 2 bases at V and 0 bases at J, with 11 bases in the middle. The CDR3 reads CASSLFFAVNTEAFF. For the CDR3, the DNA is TGTGCCAGCAGCTTATTCTTCGCCGTGAACACTGAAGCTTTCTTT.

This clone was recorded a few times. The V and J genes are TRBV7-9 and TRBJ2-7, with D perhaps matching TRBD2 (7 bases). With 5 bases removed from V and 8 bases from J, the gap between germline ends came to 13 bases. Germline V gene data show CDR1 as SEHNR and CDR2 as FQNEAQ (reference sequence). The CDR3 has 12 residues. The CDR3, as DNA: TGTGCCAGCAGCGAAGGGGGGGAGAAGCAGTACTTC. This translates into CASSEGGEKQYF.

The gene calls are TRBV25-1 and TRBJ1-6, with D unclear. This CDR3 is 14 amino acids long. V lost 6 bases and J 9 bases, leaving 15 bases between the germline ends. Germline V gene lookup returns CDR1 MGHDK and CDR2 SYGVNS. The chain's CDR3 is CASRGLQPGSPLHF. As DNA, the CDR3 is TGTGCCAGCAGGGGCCTTCAGCCAGGTTCACCCCTCCACTTT.

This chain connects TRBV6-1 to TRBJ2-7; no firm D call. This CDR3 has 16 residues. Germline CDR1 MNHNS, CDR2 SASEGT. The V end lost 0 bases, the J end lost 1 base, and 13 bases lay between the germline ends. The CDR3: CASSEAVTMNSYEQYF. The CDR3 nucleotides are TGTGCCAGCAGTGAAGCGGTAACTATGAATTCCTACGAGCAGTACTTC.

The CDR3 nucleotides are TGTGCCAGCAGCTTAGAACAGACTAATGAGCAGTTCTTC. Translation: CASSLEQTNEQFF. This chain links TRBV5-8 with TRBJ2-1; D is unclear. This CDR3 has 13 amino acids. Trimming removed 2 bases at V and 7 bases at J, with 10 bases between. Per the germline V gene, CDR1 is SGHTS and CDR2 is YDEGEE.

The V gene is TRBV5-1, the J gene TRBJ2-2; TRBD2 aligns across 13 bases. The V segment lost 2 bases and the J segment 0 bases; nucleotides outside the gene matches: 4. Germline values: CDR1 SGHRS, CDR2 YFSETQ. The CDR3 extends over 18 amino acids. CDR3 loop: CASSLRTSGRANTGELFF. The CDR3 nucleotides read TGCGCCAGCAGCTTACGCACTAGCGGGAGGGCGAACACCGGGGAGCTGTTTTTT.

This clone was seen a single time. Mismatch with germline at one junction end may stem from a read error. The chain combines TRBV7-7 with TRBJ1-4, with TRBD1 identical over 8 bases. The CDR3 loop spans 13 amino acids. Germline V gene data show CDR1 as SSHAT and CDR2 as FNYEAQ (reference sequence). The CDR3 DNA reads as TGTGCTAGCAGCAGAGACAGGGGCGAAAAACTGTTTTTT. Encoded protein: CASSRDRGEKLFF.

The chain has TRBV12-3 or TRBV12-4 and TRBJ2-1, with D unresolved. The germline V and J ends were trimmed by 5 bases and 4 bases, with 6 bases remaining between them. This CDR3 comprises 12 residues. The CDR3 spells CASSLKYNEQFF. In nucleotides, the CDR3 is TGTGCCAGCAGTCTGAAGTACAATGAGCAGTTCTTC.